A selection of T cell receptor beta chains follows, all from one sample in a study of CD8+ T cells in alopecia areata. Generated by immunoSEQ multiplex PCR, the TCRdb table keeps only in-frame clones and is missing some. Among approximately 280,000 clones listed, roughly 64% were seen once. The sequencing used CD4+ T cells sorted from blood, collected at week 24, from a patient treated with tofacitinib. These TCRs come from a human donor with alopecia areata. Each CDR3 is given with its conserved first and last residue. Fields, in order: clone size, J gene, V gene, D gene, CDR3 DNA, CDR3 protein. A D gene is named only where the DNA matches it firmly. Clone size, where shown, is once, few, many, or a class for clones that have expanded.

abundance: NA
j_gene: TRBJ1-1
v_gene: TRBV5-6
d_gene: NA
CDR3nt: TGTGCCAGCAGCTTGTGGCAAGCCCTTACTGAAGCTTTCTTT
CDR3aa: CASSLWQALTEAFF

abundance: once
j_gene: TRBJ2-7
v_gene: TRBV5-6
d_gene: TRBD1
CDR3nt: TGTGCCAGCAGCTTGGTTTCGAACAGGGGGGACAACGAGCAGTACTTC
CDR3aa: CASSLVSNRGDNEQYF

abundance: NA
j_gene: TRBJ1-2
v_gene: TRBV4-2
d_gene: TRBD1
CDR3nt: TGTGCCAGCAGCCACCCCGGACAGGCCAACTATGGCTACACCTTC
CDR3aa: CASSHPGQANYGYTF

abundance: NA
j_gene: TRBJ1-2
v_gene: TRBV29-1
d_gene: TRBD1
CDR3nt: TGCAGCGTTGTCGGGACAGGAGGAAACTATGGCTACACCTTC
CDR3aa: CSVVGTGGNYGYTF

abundance: once
j_gene: TRBJ1-1
v_gene: TRBV6-6
d_gene: NA
CDR3nt: TGTGCCAGCAGTCCCACAGGGACTGAAGCTTTCTTT
CDR3aa: CASSPTGTEAFF

abundance: few
j_gene: TRBJ2-3
v_gene: TRBV10-3
d_gene: NA
CDR3nt: TGTGCCATCAGTGGCACAGGAGGCACAGATACGCAGTATTTT
CDR3aa: CAISGTGGTDTQYF

abundance: NA
j_gene: TRBJ1-5
v_gene: TRBV7-2
d_gene: NA
CDR3nt: TGTGCCAGCAGCTTAATGGAAGGACAGCCCCAGCATTTT
CDR3aa: CASSLMEGQPQHF

abundance: NA
j_gene: TRBJ2-3
v_gene: TRBV7-2
d_gene: TRBD2
CDR3nt: TGTGCCAGCAGCGTCTACCCCCGGACTAGCGGGGGTGGTACAGATACGCAGTATTTT
CDR3aa: CASSVYPRTSGGGTDTQYF

abundance: NA
j_gene: TRBJ1-1
v_gene: TRBV29-1
d_gene: NA
CDR3nt: TGCAGCGTTGCAAGTAGAGGGGGGACCACTGAAGCTTTCTTT
CDR3aa: CSVASRGGTTEAFF

abundance: NA
j_gene: TRBJ1-4
v_gene: TRBV7-2
d_gene: NA
CDR3nt: TGTGCCAGCAGCTTACAGGCCGGCCTCTTGGAGGAAAAACTGTTTTTT
CDR3aa: CASSLQAGLLEEKLFF

abundance: NA
j_gene: TRBJ2-5
v_gene: TRBV5-6
d_gene: NA
CDR3nt: TGTGCCACCTCTTCGGGCTTCCAAGAGACCCAGTACTTC
CDR3aa: CATSSGFQETQYF

abundance: NA
j_gene: TRBJ2-1
v_gene: TRBV7-2
d_gene: TRBD2
CDR3nt: TGTGCCAGCAGCTTTACCCACGGACTAGCGGGGGGGCGTGGAAATGAGCAGTTCTTC
CDR3aa: CASSFTHGLAGGRGNEQFF

abundance: NA
j_gene: TRBJ1-5
v_gene: TRBV28
d_gene: NA
CDR3nt: TGTGCCAGCAGCGGACCGGGGACTTATCAGCCCCAGCATTTT
CDR3aa: CASSGPGTYQPQHF

abundance: few
j_gene: TRBJ2-1
v_gene: TRBV29-1
d_gene: NA
CDR3nt: TGCAGCGTTGCATCACCCAATGAGCAGTTCTTC
CDR3aa: CSVASPNEQFF

abundance: NA
j_gene: TRBJ2-6
v_gene: TRBV25-1
d_gene: NA
CDR3nt: TGTGCCAGCAGTGAAACTAGTGAGACAGCTCGGGCCAACGTCCTGACTTTC
CDR3aa: CASSETSETARANVLTF

abundance: few
j_gene: TRBJ2-3
v_gene: TRBV2
d_gene: NA
CDR3nt: TGTGCCAGCACCACGCATAATAGGGGACCAGATACGCAGTATTTT
CDR3aa: CASTTHNRGPDTQYF

abundance: NA
j_gene: TRBJ2-6
v_gene: TRBV4-1
d_gene: NA
CDR3nt: TGCGCCAGCAGCCAAGAAGGACAGCAGGGGGCCAACGTCCTGACTTTC
CDR3aa: CASSQEGQQGANVLTF

abundance: NA
j_gene: TRBJ2-2
v_gene: TRBV2
d_gene: NA
CDR3nt: TGTGCCAGCATTAAGCACGCGAACACCGGGGAGCTGTTTTTT
CDR3aa: CASIKHANTGELFF

abundance: NA
j_gene: TRBJ1-1
v_gene: TRBV7-9
d_gene: NA
CDR3nt: TGTGCCAGCAGCTTAAAGCAAGGGACAGCTTTCTTT
CDR3aa: CASSLKQGTAFF

abundance: NA
j_gene: TRBJ1-5
v_gene: TRBV30
d_gene: NA
CDR3nt: TGTGCCTGGAGTGTCGCTTTCAATCAGCCCCAGCATTTT
CDR3aa: CAWSVAFNQPQHF

abundance: NA
j_gene: TRBJ1-2
v_gene: TRBV23-1
d_gene: TRBD1
CDR3nt: TGCGCCAGCATCGACAGGGATGGCTACACCTTC
CDR3aa: CASIDRDGYTF

abundance: NA
j_gene: TRBJ1-6
v_gene: TRBV27
d_gene: NA
CDR3nt: TGTGCCAGCCGGGTAGCCGGGGTCAATTCACCCCTCCACTTT
CDR3aa: CASRVAGVNSPLHF

abundance: once
j_gene: TRBJ1-5
v_gene: TRBV6-5
d_gene: NA
CDR3nt: TGTGCCAGCAGTTACTCCCAGGGTGGTCAGCCCCAGCATTTT
CDR3aa: CASSYSQGGQPQHF

abundance: NA
j_gene: TRBJ1-5
v_gene: TRBV4-2
d_gene: NA
CDR3nt: TGTGCCAGCAGTTACCGAGTTGATCAGCCCCAGCATTTT
CDR3aa: CASSYRVDQPQHF

abundance: once
j_gene: TRBJ2-5
v_gene: TRBV5-4
d_gene: TRBD2
CDR3nt: TGTGCCAGCAGCTTGTCCTACACCGGGACTAGCGGGGAAAGGGAGACCCAGTACTTC
CDR3aa: CASSLSYTGTSGERETQYF

abundance: few
j_gene: TRBJ2-5
v_gene: TRBV5-1
d_gene: NA
CDR3nt: TGCGCCAGCAGCCCTGGGCTGGAGACCCAGTACTTC
CDR3aa: CASSPGLETQYF

abundance: few
j_gene: TRBJ2-1
v_gene: TRBV30
d_gene: NA
CDR3nt: TGTGCCTGGAGTGGACTGGGAAATGAGCAGTTCTTC
CDR3aa: CAWSGLGNEQFF

abundance: NA
j_gene: TRBJ2-6
v_gene: TRBV25-1
d_gene: NA
CDR3nt: TGTGCCAGCAGTGACCCCTCGGGGGCCAACGTCCTGACTTTC
CDR3aa: CASSDPSGANVLTF

abundance: NA
j_gene: TRBJ2-1
v_gene: TRBV29-1
d_gene: TRBD1
CDR3nt: TGCAGCGTTGATTTGAAACGGGCAGGGGGCCATGAGCAGTTCTTC
CDR3aa: CSVDLKRAGGHEQFF

abundance: once
j_gene: TRBJ2-3
v_gene: TRBV4-1
d_gene: NA
CDR3nt: TGCGCCAGCAGAGTCGATCCTGGGAGAGATACGCAGTATTTT
CDR3aa: CASRVDPGRDTQYF

abundance: NA
j_gene: TRBJ2-5
v_gene: TRBV30
d_gene: NA
CDR3nt: TGTGCCTGGAGTACGCTGGATGGGGCAGAGACCCAGTACTTC
CDR3aa: CAWSTLDGAETQYF

abundance: NA
j_gene: TRBJ2-3
v_gene: TRBV25-1
d_gene: NA
CDR3nt: TGTGCCAGCAGTGAATTAGAGGAATACAGGGTCCCGAAGTATTTT
CDR3aa: CASSELEEYRVPKYF

abundance: NA
j_gene: TRBJ1-1
v_gene: TRBV7-2
d_gene: NA
CDR3nt: TGTGCCAGCAGCTTTATGAGAGACACTGAAGCTTTCTTT
CDR3aa: CASSFMRDTEAFF

abundance: once
j_gene: TRBJ1-2
v_gene: TRBV7-2
d_gene: NA
CDR3nt: TGTGCCAGCAGCTTACGGAGGGGTAACTATGGCTACACCTTC
CDR3aa: CASSLRRGNYGYTF

abundance: few
j_gene: TRBJ2-2
v_gene: TRBV19
d_gene: TRBD1
CDR3nt: TGTGCCAGTAGTGTATACAGGGGGAGGTACACCGGGGAGCTGTTTTTT
CDR3aa: CASSVYRGRYTGELFF

abundance: NA
j_gene: TRBJ1-3
v_gene: TRBV9
d_gene: TRBD1
CDR3nt: TGTGCCAGCAGCGCCAGGGGGCCTGGAAACACCATATATTTT
CDR3aa: CASSARGPGNTIYF

abundance: NA
j_gene: TRBJ1-5
v_gene: TRBV30
d_gene: TRBD1
CDR3nt: TGTGCCTGGGACAGGGGGATTGGTACCTACGATCAGCCCCAGCATTTT
CDR3aa: CAWDRGIGTYDQPQHF

abundance: NA
j_gene: TRBJ1-5
v_gene: TRBV7-2
d_gene: NA
CDR3nt: TGTGCCAGCAGCTTGCGGACCAGGCAGCCCCAGCATTTT
CDR3aa: CASSLRTRQPQHF

abundance: NA
j_gene: TRBJ2-5
v_gene: TRBV27
d_gene: NA
CDR3nt: TGTGCCAGCAGTCTACAGGGAGTCCAAGAGACCCAGTACTTC
CDR3aa: CASSLQGVQETQYF

abundance: NA
j_gene: TRBJ1-4
v_gene: TRBV11-2
d_gene: NA
CDR3nt: TGTGCCAGCAGCTCCCTGAGGGGGAACAGGGTAGGAGAAAAACTGTTTTTT
CDR3aa: CASSSLRGNRVGEKLFF

abundance: NA
j_gene: TRBJ1-2
v_gene: TRBV19
d_gene: NA
CDR3nt: TGTGCCAGTAGTAGCGCCATTGGAAGCTATGGCTACACCTTC
CDR3aa: CASSSAIGSYGYTF

abundance: NA
j_gene: TRBJ1-1
v_gene: TRBV25-1
d_gene: NA
CDR3nt: TGTGCCAGCAGTGAACAGGGATACACTGAAGCTTTCTTT
CDR3aa: CASSEQGYTEAFF